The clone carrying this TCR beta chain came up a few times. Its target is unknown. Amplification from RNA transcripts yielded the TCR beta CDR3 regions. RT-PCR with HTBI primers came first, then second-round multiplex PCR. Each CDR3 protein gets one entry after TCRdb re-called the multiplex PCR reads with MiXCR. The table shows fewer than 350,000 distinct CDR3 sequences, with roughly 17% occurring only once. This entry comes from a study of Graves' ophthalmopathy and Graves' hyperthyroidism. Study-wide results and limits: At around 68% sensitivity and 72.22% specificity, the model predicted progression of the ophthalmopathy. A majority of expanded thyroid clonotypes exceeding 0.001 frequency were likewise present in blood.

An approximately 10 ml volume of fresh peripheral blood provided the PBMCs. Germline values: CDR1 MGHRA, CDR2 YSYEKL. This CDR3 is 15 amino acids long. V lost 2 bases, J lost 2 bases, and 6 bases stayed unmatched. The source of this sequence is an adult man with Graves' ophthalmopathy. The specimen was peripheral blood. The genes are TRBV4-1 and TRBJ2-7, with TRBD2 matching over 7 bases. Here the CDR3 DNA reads TGCGCCAGCAGCCAAAAATTCCGGGGGGCCTACGAGCAGTACTTC. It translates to CASSQKFRGAYEQYF.